This is a list of T cell receptor beta chains from one sample in a study of control samples from healthy donors and cancer patients. The protocol was immunoSEQ multiplex PCR, while the TCRdb copy is restricted to in-frame clones and leaves out a portion. The repertoire consists of around 190,000 clones, with 85% to 90% occurring once and the leading ten covering approximately 1.5%. The sequenced sample consisted of blood. Receptors were obtained from a woman aged 45-60 years in good health. Both conserved end residues are part of each CDR3. Fields, in order: clone size, J gene, D gene, V gene, CDR3 protein, CDR3 DNA. The D gene is left open where the match is weak. Rows may omit the clone size; those that give it use once, few, many or a size class.

size: NA
J: TRBJ2-7
D: NA
V: TRBV9
CDR3: CASSVDGRRGPYEQYF
DNA: TGTGCCAGCAGCGTAGATGGGCGGCGGGGGCCCTACGAGCAGTACTTC

size: NA
J: TRBJ1-4
D: NA
V: TRBV10-3
CDR3: CAISERTGFAEKLFF
DNA: TGTGCCATCAGTGAGAGGACTGGCTTTGCGGAAAAACTGTTTTTT

size: NA
J: TRBJ2-5
D: NA
V: TRBV29-1
CDR3: CSAMTRTGQETQYF
DNA: TGCAGCGCTATGACGAGGACGGGACAAGAGACCCAGTACTTC

size: NA
J: TRBJ2-1
D: NA
V: TRBV3-1/TRBV3-2
CDR3: CASSQVEENNEQFF
DNA: TGTGCCAGCAGCCAAGTAGAGGAAAACAATGAGCAGTTCTTC

size: NA
J: TRBJ2-4
D: TRBD1
V: TRBV7-9
CDR3: CASSSPRGRENIQYF
DNA: TGTGCCAGCAGCTCGCCCAGGGGGCGGGAAAACATTCAGTACTTC

size: NA
J: TRBJ1-2
D: NA
V: TRBV7-2
CDR3: CASSERTAAGYGYTF
DNA: TGTGCCAGCAGCGAAAGGACAGCCGCAGGCTATGGCTACACCTTC

size: NA
J: TRBJ1-4
D: TRBD1
V: TRBV5-8
CDR3: CASSVGTALNEKLFF
DNA: TGTGCCAGCAGCGTTGGGACAGCCTTAAATGAAAAACTGTTTTTT

size: NA
J: TRBJ2-2
D: TRBD2
V: TRBV6-5
CDR3: CASRRREGQTGELFF
DNA: TGTGCCAGCAGACGGCGGGAGGGCCAAACCGGGGAGCTGTTTTTT

size: NA
J: TRBJ1-6
D: NA
V: TRBV21-1
CDR3: CASSPRDRRSHF
DNA: TGTGCCAGCAGCCCTAGGGACAGGCGGTCCCACTTT

size: few
J: TRBJ1-5
D: NA
V: TRBV7-2
CDR3: CASSLSMSGQPQHF
DNA: TGTGCCAGCAGCTTAAGCATGAGCGGTCAGCCCCAGCATTTT

size: NA
J: TRBJ2-3
D: TRBD1
V: TRBV11-3
CDR3: CASSFSDRGDTQYF
DNA: TGTGCCAGCAGCTTTTCCGACAGGGGCGATACGCAGTATTTT

size: NA
J: TRBJ1-1
D: NA
V: TRBV7-9
CDR3: CASSLARWGTDTEAFF
DNA: TGTGCCAGCAGCTTAGCGCGCTGGGGGACGGACACTGAAGCTTTCTTT

size: NA
J: TRBJ1-1
D: NA
V: TRBV5-4
CDR3: CASSHQRGVPEAFF
DNA: TGTGCCAGCAGCCATCAACGTGGGGTGCCTGAAGCTTTCTTT

size: NA
J: TRBJ1-5
D: NA
V: TRBV5-4
CDR3: CASSRAGVNQPQHF
DNA: TGTGCCAGCAGCCGGGCAGGGGTCAATCAGCCCCAGCATTTT

size: NA
J: TRBJ2-3
D: NA
V: TRBV19
CDR3: CASSRRSDGVRADTQYF
DNA: TGTGCCAGTAGTCGGAGGAGTGACGGGGTGAGGGCAGATACGCAGTATTTT

size: NA
J: TRBJ1-1
D: TRBD1
V: TRBV28
CDR3: CASSYRPDRQDTEAFF
DNA: TGTGCCAGCAGTTACCGGCCGGACAGGCAGGACACTGAAGCTTTCTTT

size: NA
J: TRBJ1-5
D: NA
V: TRBV24-1
CDR3: CATSRRGGNQPQHF
DNA: TGTGCCACCAGCAGGAGGGGAGGGAATCAGCCCCAGCATTTT

size: NA
J: TRBJ2-2
D: TRBD1
V: TRBV28
CDR3: CASSGDRGRSGELFF
DNA: TGTGCCAGCAGTGGGGACAGGGGACGGTCCGGGGAGCTGTTTTTT

size: NA
J: TRBJ2-1
D: NA
V: TRBV7-6
CDR3: CASSLTDRRAHPDYEQFF
DNA: TGTGCCAGCAGCTTAACCGACAGAAGGGCCCACCCGGACTATGAGCAGTTCTTC

size: NA
J: TRBJ2-1
D: NA
V: TRBV7-3
CDR3: CASSLILQGGPNEQFF
DNA: TGTGCCAGCAGCTTAATTTTGCAGGGTGGCCCCAATGAGCAGTTCTTC

size: NA
J: TRBJ2-7
D: TRBD1
V: TRBV5-1
CDR3: CASSLQTGQGIYEQYF
DNA: TGCGCCAGCAGCTTGCAAACGGGACAGGGGATCTACGAGCAGTACTTC

size: NA
J: TRBJ2-7
D: TRBD2
V: TRBV3-1/TRBV3-2
CDR3: CASSQDARLAGGREQYF
DNA: TGTGCCAGCAGCCAAGATGCCAGACTAGCGGGAGGTAGGGAGCAGTACTTC

size: NA
J: TRBJ2-5
D: NA
V: TRBV12-5
CDR3: CASGSATPGKETQYF
DNA: TGTGCTAGTGGAAGTGCGACACCCGGAAAAGAGACCCAGTACTTC

size: NA
J: TRBJ2-5
D: TRBD2
V: TRBV9
CDR3: CASSGLAPGTSGSQETQYF
DNA: TGTGCCAGCAGCGGGCTCGCGCCCGGGACTAGCGGCTCCCAAGAGACCCAGTACTTC

size: NA
J: TRBJ2-1
D: TRBD2
V: TRBV7-6
CDR3: CASSLGGGANEQFF
DNA: TGTGCCAGCAGCTTGGGCGGGGGGGCCAATGAGCAGTTCTTC

size: NA
J: TRBJ2-1
D: TRBD2
V: TRBV2
CDR3: CASKRLAGEWSNEQFF
DNA: TGTGCCAGCAAGAGACTAGCGGGAGAATGGAGCAATGAGCAGTTCTTC

size: NA
J: TRBJ2-4
D: TRBD2
V: TRBV19
CDR3: CASSQLAGGDIQYF
DNA: TGTGCCAGTAGTCAGCTAGCGGGAGGGGACATTCAGTACTTC

size: NA
J: TRBJ1-3
D: NA
V: TRBV28
CDR3: CASSTGSNTIYF
DNA: TGTGCCAGCAGTACCGGGAGTAACACCATATATTTT

size: NA
J: TRBJ2-1
D: NA
V: TRBV27
CDR3: CASSLNRVSYNEQFF
DNA: TGTGCCAGCAGTTTAAACAGGGTCTCCTACAATGAGCAGTTCTTC

size: NA
J: TRBJ2-5
D: TRBD2
V: TRBV5-5
CDR3: CASSLMAGVDETQYF
DNA: TGTGCCAGCAGCTTAATGGCGGGAGTAGATGAGACCCAGTACTTC

size: NA
J: TRBJ1-5
D: NA
V: TRBV28
CDR3: CASSLLDGNQPQHF
DNA: TGTGCCAGCAGTTTATTAGACGGGAATCAGCCCCAGCATTTT

size: NA
J: TRBJ2-3
D: TRBD1
V: TRBV24-1
CDR3: CATSLQGGPDTQYF
DNA: TGTGCCACCAGCCTACAGGGGGGCCCAGATACGCAGTATTTT

size: NA
J: TRBJ1-1
D: NA
V: TRBV28
CDR3: CASSTPTTEAFF
DNA: TGTGCCAGCAGTACCCCGACCACTGAAGCTTTCTTT

size: NA
J: TRBJ2-7
D: TRBD1
V: TRBV30
CDR3: CAGGQGVHEQYF
DNA: TGTGCCGGGGGACAGGGGGTCCACGAGCAGTACTTC

size: NA
J: TRBJ1-3
D: TRBD1
V: TRBV14
CDR3: CASSLLTGAGNTIYF
DNA: TGTGCCAGCAGCCTCCTGACAGGGGCTGGAAACACCATATATTTT

size: NA
J: TRBJ2-3
D: NA
V: TRBV19
CDR3: CASSLTGGTDTQYF
DNA: TGTGCCAGTAGTCTAACGGGGGGCACAGATACGCAGTATTTT

size: NA
J: TRBJ2-1
D: TRBD2
V: TRBV28
CDR3: CASRLAGGPYEQFF
DNA: TGTGCCAGCAGACTAGCGGGAGGGCCTTATGAGCAGTTCTTC

size: NA
J: TRBJ2-7
D: TRBD2
V: TRBV9
CDR3: CASSVEGRGELYEQYF
DNA: TGTGCCAGCAGCGTAGAAGGCCGGGGGGAGCTCTACGAGCAGTACTTC

size: NA
J: TRBJ1-1
D: NA
V: TRBV5-1
CDR3: CASSLEVMNTEAFF
DNA: TGCGCCAGCAGCTTGGAGGTCATGAACACTGAAGCTTTCTTT

size: NA
J: TRBJ2-7
D: TRBD2
V: TRBV5-5
CDR3: CASSLMLAGVDEQYF
DNA: TGTGCCAGCAGCTTGATGCTAGCGGGAGTAGACGAGCAGTACTTC

size: NA
J: TRBJ2-1
D: NA
V: TRBV15
CDR3: CATSRRVYNEQFF
DNA: TGTGCCACCAGCAGAAGGGTTTACAATGAGCAGTTCTTC

size: NA
J: TRBJ1-5
D: NA
V: TRBV24-1
CDR3: CANQQVNDYSNQPQHF
DNA: TGTGCCAACCAACAAGTAAACGATTATAGCAATCAGCCCCAGCATTTT

size: NA
J: TRBJ1-1
D: NA
V: TRBV7-2
CDR3: CASSFSLYLNTEAFF
DNA: TGTGCCAGCAGCTTTAGTTTATACTTGAACACTGAAGCTTTCTTT

size: few
J: TRBJ1-1
D: NA
V: TRBV29-1
CDR3: CSASDSLEAFF
DNA: TGCAGCGCTTCGGACAGCCTAGAAGCTTTCTTT

size: NA
J: TRBJ2-5
D: TRBD2
V: TRBV25-1
CDR3: CASSGGGPKETQYF
DNA: TGTGCCAGCAGCGGCGGGGGACCGAAAGAGACCCAGTACTTC

size: NA
J: TRBJ2-5
D: NA
V: TRBV5-5
CDR3: CASSSRQDGRETQYF
DNA: TGTGCCAGCAGCTCGAGACAGGACGGGAGGGAGACCCAGTACTTC

size: NA
J: TRBJ2-1
D: NA
V: TRBV6-5
CDR3: CASSLHSHEQFF
DNA: TGTGCCAGCAGTCTTCACTCCCATGAGCAGTTCTTC

size: few
J: TRBJ1-2
D: NA
V: TRBV28
CDR3: CASRPPRANYGYTF
DNA: TGTGCCAGCAGACCTCCCCGGGCTAACTATGGCTACACCTTC

size: NA
J: TRBJ1-1
D: NA
V: TRBV7-2
CDR3: CASSLGSSGNTEAFF
DNA: TGTGCCAGCAGCTTAGGCTCGAGCGGGAACACTGAAGCTTTCTTT

size: NA
J: TRBJ1-1
D: NA
V: TRBV15
CDR3: CAIRPGLNTEAFF
DNA: TGTGCCATTCGCCCGGGGTTAAACACTGAAGCTTTCTTT

size: NA
J: TRBJ1-5
D: NA
V: TRBV24-1
CDR3: CATSDSGQNNQPQHF
DNA: TGTGCCACCAGTGATTCCGGACAGAACAATCAGCCCCAGCATTTT

size: few
J: TRBJ1-1
D: NA
V: TRBV7-8
CDR3: CASSLDRWGNTEAFF
DNA: TGTGCCAGCAGCTTAGATCGATGGGGAAACACTGAAGCTTTCTTT